A selection of T cell receptor beta chains follows, all from one sample in a study of shared clonotypes between healthy human individuals. The assay was immunoSEQ multiplex PCR, and TCRdb's table has in-frame clones only and misses some. Among 2 million to 2.5 million clones listed, over 85% were seen once. Material for sequencing was naive CD8+ T cells sorted from blood. Every receptor here comes from a man between 18 and 35 years old in good health. Both conserved end residues are part of each CDR3. D genes are given only for firm matches. Part of the rows lack a size; the others show once, few, many or a class for expanded clones.

size: -; J: TRBJ2-7; D: -; V: TRBV5-6; DNA: TGTGCCAGCAGCTTGGCAGGGTCTAACTACGAGCAGTACTTC; CDR3: CASSLAGSNYEQYF
size: -; J: TRBJ2-5; D: -; V: TRBV15; DNA: TGTGCCACCAGCAGAGATCGAGGACCCTACCAAGAGACCCAGTACTTC; CDR3: CATSRDRGPYQETQYF
size: -; J: TRBJ2-5; D: -; V: TRBV7-9; DNA: TGTGCCAGCAGCTTAGCACAGTTGTACCAAGAGACCCAGTACTTC; CDR3: CASSLAQLYQETQYF
size: -; J: TRBJ1-1; D: -; V: TRBV4-1; DNA: TGCGCCAGCAGCCAAGATACGGAGGGTCCCACTGAAGCTTTCTTT; CDR3: CASSQDTEGPTEAFF
size: -; J: TRBJ1-2; D: -; V: TRBV29-1; DNA: TGCAGCGTTGAAGGGGTAAACTATGGCTACACCTTC; CDR3: CSVEGVNYGYTF
size: -; J: TRBJ2-1; D: -; V: TRBV5-1; DNA: TGCGCCAGCAGCTTGTCGGGGTCATACAATGAGCAGTTCTTC; CDR3: CASSLSGSYNEQFF
size: -; J: TRBJ2-4; D: -; V: TRBV5-1; DNA: TGCGCCAGCAGCTTCTGGTCCCTTAGGACCAAAAACATTCAGTACTTC; CDR3: CASSFWSLRTKNIQYF
size: -; J: TRBJ2-3; D: TRBD1; V: TRBV10-1; DNA: TGCGCCAGCAGTGAGTCGCCGGGACAGGGCACAGATACGCAGTATTTT; CDR3: CASSESPGQGTDTQYF
size: -; J: TRBJ1-3; D: -; V: TRBV7-9; DNA: TGTGCCAGCAGCTTTCAGGAACGGAAAAGCACCATATATTTT; CDR3: CASSFQERKSTIYF
size: once; J: TRBJ1-2; D: TRBD1; V: TRBV18; DNA: TGTGCCAGCTCACCTATTATCAGGGGGGCTAACTATGGCTACACCTTC; CDR3: CASSPIIRGANYGYTF
size: -; J: TRBJ2-7; D: TRBD1; V: TRBV5-6; DNA: TGTGCCAGCAGCCCAGGGACAGGGGCCTACGAGCAGTACTTC; CDR3: CASSPGTGAYEQYF